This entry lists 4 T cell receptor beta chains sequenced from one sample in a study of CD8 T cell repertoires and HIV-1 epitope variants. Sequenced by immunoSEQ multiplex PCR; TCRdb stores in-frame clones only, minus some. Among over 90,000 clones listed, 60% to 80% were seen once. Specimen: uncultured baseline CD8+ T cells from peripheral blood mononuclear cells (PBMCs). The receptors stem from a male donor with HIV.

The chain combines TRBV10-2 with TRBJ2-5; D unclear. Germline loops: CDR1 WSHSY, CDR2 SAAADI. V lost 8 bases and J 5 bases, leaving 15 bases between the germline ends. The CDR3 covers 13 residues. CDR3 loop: CASQEVLRETQYF. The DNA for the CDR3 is TGCGCCAGCCAAGAGGTCCTAAGGGAGACCCAGTACTTC.

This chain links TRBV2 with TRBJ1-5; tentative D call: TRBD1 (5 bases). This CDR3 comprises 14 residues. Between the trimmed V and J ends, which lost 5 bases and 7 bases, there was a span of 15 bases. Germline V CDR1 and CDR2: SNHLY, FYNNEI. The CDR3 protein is CASSRDGAGQPQHF. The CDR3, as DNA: TGTGCCAGCAGTCGGGACGGGGCAGGACAGCCCCAGCATTTT.

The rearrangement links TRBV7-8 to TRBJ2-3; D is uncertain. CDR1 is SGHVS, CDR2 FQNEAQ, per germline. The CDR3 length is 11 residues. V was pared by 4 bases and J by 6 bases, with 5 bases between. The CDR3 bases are TGTGCCAGCAGCTCAACTGATACGCAGTATTTT. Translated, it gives CASSSTDTQYF.

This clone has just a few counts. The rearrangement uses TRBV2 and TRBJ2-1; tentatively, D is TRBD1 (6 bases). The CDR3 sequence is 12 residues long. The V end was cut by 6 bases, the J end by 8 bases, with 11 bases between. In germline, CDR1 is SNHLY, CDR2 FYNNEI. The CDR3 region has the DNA TGTGCCAGCAGCTGGGCAGGGGATGAGCAGTTCTTC. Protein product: CASSWAGDEQFF.